This TCR beta chain was observed in a study of blood T cell repertoires in COVID-19. Study information: Samples of COVID-19 (acute and convalescent) were obtained from the United States, Italy and Spain. From T cells, B-cell-depleted T cells, or PBMCs came the material, which was cDNA or gDNA.

V was shortened by 7 bases and J by 6 bases, with 12 bases between the two germline ends. This CDR3 contains 13 residues. Methods used by the authors: By means of reference gene primer amplification, nucleated cell counts were estimated. Libraries were prepared by immunoSEQ multiplex PCR; TCRdb keeps only in-frame clonotypes and omits some of them. V and J calls and clone size are those listed in that table; D and trimming were worked out from the DNA. This sample has 78,000 or so clones; about four fifths occur once, and the top ten carry roughly 9%. The receptor was isolated from a human donor in a cohort sampled during active COVID-19. This chain joins TRBV12-3 or TRBV12-4 and TRBJ2-2; perhaps TRBD1 as D (7 bases). The sequenced sample was peripheral blood. The CDR3 DNA is TGTGCCAGCAACGACAGGGAGGCCGGGGAGCTGTTTTTT. This codes for CASNDREAGELFF.